These T cell receptor beta chains were read from a single sample in a study of cytomegalovirus exposure and HLA in healthy donors. The data were produced by immunoSEQ multiplex PCR, yet TCRdb's version contains in-frame clones alone and is incomplete. The table has some 150,000 clones, roughly 80% seen once. The specimen was PBMCs. The source of these receptors is a boy aged 2 to 10 in good health and CMV-seronegative. Each CDR3 is given with its conserved first and last residue. D genes are given only for firm matches. Not every row has a clone size; where given, it reads once, few, many or a size class.

d_call: -; clone_size: once; j_call: TRBJ1-2; v_call: TRBV5-1; cdr3_aa: CASSFGGTGPGYGYTF; cdr3_nt: TGCGCCAGCAGCTTCGGGGGTACAGGTCCGGGGTATGGCTACACCTTC
d_call: TRBD2; clone_size: -; j_call: TRBJ2-5; v_call: TRBV5-4; cdr3_aa: CASSRERGGETQYF; cdr3_nt: TGTGCCAGCAGCCGAGAGCGGGGGGGAGAGACCCAGTACTTC
d_call: TRBD1; clone_size: few; j_call: TRBJ2-7; v_call: TRBV7-8; cdr3_aa: CASSLAQGATYEQYF; cdr3_nt: TGTGCCAGCAGCTTAGCGCAGGGGGCTACCTACGAGCAGTACTTC
d_call: -; clone_size: -; j_call: TRBJ2-1; v_call: TRBV6-6; cdr3_aa: CASSYPGGPDNEQFF; cdr3_nt: TGTGCCAGCAGTTACCCCGGGGGTCCAGACAATGAGCAGTTCTTC
d_call: TRBD1; clone_size: -; j_call: TRBJ2-1; v_call: TRBV28; cdr3_aa: CASSLTGDQSNEQFF; cdr3_nt: TGTGCCAGCAGTTTAACAGGGGACCAGAGCAATGAGCAGTTCTTC
d_call: -; clone_size: -; j_call: TRBJ2-1; v_call: TRBV5-4; cdr3_aa: CASNRPAANEQFF; cdr3_nt: TGTGCCAGCAACCGACCTGCGGCCAATGAGCAGTTCTTC
d_call: TRBD1; clone_size: -; j_call: TRBJ1-2; v_call: TRBV6-5; cdr3_aa: CASSYGDRGLNGYTF; cdr3_nt: TGTGCCAGCAGTTACGGGGACAGGGGGCTGAATGGCTACACCTTC
d_call: -; clone_size: -; j_call: TRBJ1-2; v_call: TRBV4-2; cdr3_aa: CASSQPGMEGYTF; cdr3_nt: TGTGCCAGCAGCCAACCGGGAATGGAAGGCTACACCTTC
d_call: -; clone_size: -; j_call: TRBJ2-3; v_call: TRBV29-1; cdr3_aa: CSVCRGPNRDTQYF; cdr3_nt: TGCAGCGTTTGCAGGGGTCCCAATCGTGATACGCAGTATTTT
d_call: TRBD1; clone_size: -; j_call: TRBJ1-2; v_call: TRBV15; cdr3_aa: CATSSRTGPYGYTF; cdr3_nt: TGTGCCACCAGCTCGCGGACAGGACCCTATGGCTACACCTTC
d_call: TRBD2; clone_size: few; j_call: TRBJ2-3; v_call: TRBV7-9; cdr3_aa: CASSLGLAGVDTQYF; cdr3_nt: TGTGCCAGCAGCTTAGGACTAGCGGGAGTAGATACGCAGTATTTT
d_call: TRBD1; clone_size: once; j_call: TRBJ2-1; v_call: TRBV5-6; cdr3_aa: CASSLPGGNEQFF; cdr3_nt: TGTGCCAGCAGCTTGCCAGGGGGCAATGAGCAGTTCTTC
d_call: -; clone_size: -; j_call: TRBJ2-1; v_call: TRBV4-3; cdr3_aa: CASSQALRVPQSEQFF; cdr3_nt: TGCGCCAGCAGCCAAGCCCTCCGCGTACCCCAAAGTGAGCAGTTCTTC
d_call: TRBD1; clone_size: -; j_call: TRBJ2-7; v_call: TRBV29-1; cdr3_aa: CSVEDYPGQGSYEQYF; cdr3_nt: TGCAGCGTTGAAGATTATCCGGGACAGGGGTCCTACGAGCAGTACTTC
d_call: -; clone_size: -; j_call: TRBJ1-1; v_call: TRBV29-1; cdr3_aa: CSVSWKQGRSTEAFF; cdr3_nt: TGCAGCGTTTCATGGAAACAGGGTAGGAGCACTGAAGCTTTCTTT
d_call: -; clone_size: -; j_call: TRBJ2-7; v_call: TRBV5-1; cdr3_aa: CASSLGETHAYEQYF; cdr3_nt: TGCGCCAGCAGCTTGGGAGAGACTCACGCTTACGAGCAGTACTTC
d_call: -; clone_size: -; j_call: TRBJ1-1; v_call: TRBV7-9; cdr3_aa: CASSLAQGTPNTEAFF; cdr3_nt: TGTGCCAGCAGCTTAGCACAAGGGACTCCCAACACTGAAGCTTTCTTT
d_call: TRBD1; clone_size: -; j_call: TRBJ1-2; v_call: TRBV4-2; cdr3_aa: CASSPDRGYGYTF; cdr3_nt: TGTGCCAGCAGTCCTGACAGGGGCTATGGCTACACCTTC
d_call: -; clone_size: few; j_call: TRBJ2-7; v_call: TRBV6-1; cdr3_aa: CASRDLLYEQYF; cdr3_nt: TGTGCCAGCCGGGACTTGTTATACGAGCAGTACTTC
d_call: TRBD2; clone_size: -; j_call: TRBJ2-3; v_call: TRBV5-8; cdr3_aa: CASSWTSGSRDTQYF; cdr3_nt: TGTGCCAGCAGCTGGACTAGCGGGAGCAGGGATACGCAGTATTTT
d_call: -; clone_size: -; j_call: TRBJ2-3; v_call: TRBV19; cdr3_aa: CAARGTDTQYF; cdr3_nt: TGTGCCGCCCGGGGCACAGATACGCAGTATTTT
d_call: TRBD2; clone_size: -; j_call: TRBJ2-2; v_call: TRBV28; cdr3_aa: CASSFVLAGANANTGELFF; cdr3_nt: TGTGCCAGCAGTTTCGTCCTAGCGGGGGCCAATGCGAACACCGGGGAGCTGTTTTTT
d_call: -; clone_size: -; j_call: TRBJ1-5; v_call: TRBV18; cdr3_aa: CASSEGNSGQPQHF; cdr3_nt: TGTGCCAGCTCAGAGGGAAATTCGGGACAGCCCCAGCATTTT
d_call: -; clone_size: -; j_call: TRBJ2-1; v_call: TRBV6-5; cdr3_aa: CASSYSPSSYNEQFF; cdr3_nt: TGTGCCAGCAGTTACTCTCCTAGCTCCTACAATGAGCAGTTCTTC
d_call: -; clone_size: -; j_call: TRBJ1-1; v_call: TRBV6-6; cdr3_aa: CASSYSPGLNTEAFF; cdr3_nt: TGTGCCAGCAGTTACTCGCCAGGGCTGAACACTGAAGCTTTCTTT
d_call: TRBD2; clone_size: few; j_call: TRBJ2-7; v_call: TRBV5-1; cdr3_aa: CASSRVAGTTSDYEQYF; cdr3_nt: TGCGCCAGCAGTCGGGTAGCGGGAACGACCTCGGATTACGAGCAGTACTTC
d_call: TRBD1; clone_size: -; j_call: TRBJ1-5; v_call: TRBV6-1; cdr3_aa: CASSDRTGGDQPQHF; cdr3_nt: TGTGCCAGCAGTGATAGAACAGGGGGGGATCAGCCCCAGCATTTT
d_call: -; clone_size: -; j_call: TRBJ2-6; v_call: TRBV21-1; cdr3_aa: CASSKRQGKWSGANVLTF; cdr3_nt: TGTGCCAGCAGCAAAAGACAGGGTAAATGGTCTGGGGCCAACGTCCTGACTTTC
d_call: -; clone_size: -; j_call: TRBJ2-7; v_call: TRBV7-2; cdr3_aa: CASRLTGRLSPYEQYF; cdr3_nt: TGTGCCAGCAGGCTAACGGGTCGCCTGTCCCCCTACGAGCAGTACTTC
d_call: TRBD1; clone_size: -; j_call: TRBJ1-3; v_call: TRBV10-3; cdr3_aa: CAISGQGKGSGNTIYF; cdr3_nt: TGTGCCATCAGTGGACAGGGAAAAGGGTCTGGAAACACCATATATTTT
d_call: -; clone_size: -; j_call: TRBJ2-7; v_call: TRBV30; cdr3_aa: CAWSVQGGYYEQYF; cdr3_nt: TGTGCCTGGAGTGTCCAGGGTGGGTACTACGAGCAGTACTTC
d_call: -; clone_size: -; j_call: TRBJ2-2; v_call: TRBV5-1; cdr3_aa: CASSSAGFYGTGELFF; cdr3_nt: TGCGCCAGCAGCTCGGCGGGTTTCTATGGCACCGGGGAGCTGTTTTTT
d_call: -; clone_size: -; j_call: TRBJ1-5; v_call: TRBV6-6; cdr3_aa: CASSFGEINQPQHF; cdr3_nt: TGTGCCAGCAGTTTCGGGGAAATCAATCAGCCCCAGCATTTT
d_call: -; clone_size: -; j_call: TRBJ2-1; v_call: TRBV2; cdr3_aa: CASSKRVSTYNEQFF; cdr3_nt: TGTGCCAGCTCGAAACGGGTCTCGACCTACAATGAGCAGTTCTTC
d_call: TRBD2; clone_size: -; j_call: TRBJ2-5; v_call: TRBV11-3; cdr3_aa: CASSLVWGTSAETQYF; cdr3_nt: TGTGCCAGCAGCTTAGTCTGGGGGACTAGCGCAGAGACCCAGTACTTC
d_call: TRBD2; clone_size: -; j_call: TRBJ2-5; v_call: TRBV7-9; cdr3_aa: CASSPTSDQETQYF; cdr3_nt: TGTGCCAGCAGCCCGACTAGCGATCAAGAGACCCAGTACTTC
d_call: TRBD2; clone_size: few; j_call: TRBJ2-7; v_call: TRBV5-6; cdr3_aa: CASRVWGGWNEQYF; cdr3_nt: TGTGCCAGCCGGGTTTGGGGAGGGTGGAACGAGCAGTACTTC
d_call: TRBD1; clone_size: few; j_call: TRBJ2-2; v_call: TRBV4-1; cdr3_aa: CASSQVTGTGELFF; cdr3_nt: TGCGCCAGCAGCCAAGTGACAGGGACCGGGGAGCTGTTTTTT
d_call: -; clone_size: -; j_call: TRBJ2-2; v_call: TRBV6-5; cdr3_aa: CASSYSQPLAGELFF; cdr3_nt: TGTGCCAGCAGTTACTCACAGCCGTTGGCCGGGGAGCTGTTTTTT
d_call: -; clone_size: -; j_call: TRBJ1-2; v_call: TRBV18; cdr3_aa: CASSPEPEGLDGYTF; cdr3_nt: TGTGCCAGCTCACCCGAACCGGAGGGTTTGGATGGCTACACCTTC
d_call: TRBD2; clone_size: -; j_call: TRBJ2-7; v_call: TRBV7-8; cdr3_aa: CASSPIIAGATYEQYF; cdr3_nt: TGTGCCAGCAGCCCGATCATAGCGGGAGCCACATACGAGCAGTACTTC
d_call: -; clone_size: -; j_call: TRBJ1-5; v_call: TRBV19; cdr3_aa: CASSIGQEVKDQPQHF; cdr3_nt: TGTGCCAGTAGTATAGGACAGGAAGTTAAGGATCAGCCCCAGCATTTT
d_call: -; clone_size: -; j_call: TRBJ1-1; v_call: TRBV7-9; cdr3_aa: CASSLGSSDIMNTEAFF; cdr3_nt: TGTGCCAGCAGCTTAGGATCCTCAGACATAATGAACACTGAAGCTTTCTTT
d_call: -; clone_size: -; j_call: TRBJ2-7; v_call: TRBV30; cdr3_aa: CAWRSRGGLGEQYF; cdr3_nt: TGTGCCTGGAGATCAAGGGGGGGGTTGGGGGAGCAGTACTTC
d_call: -; clone_size: -; j_call: TRBJ2-7; v_call: TRBV28; cdr3_aa: CASSFGGLSYEQYF; cdr3_nt: TGTGCCAGCAGTTTCGGCGGGCTCTCCTACGAGCAGTACTTC
d_call: -; clone_size: -; j_call: TRBJ1-5; v_call: TRBV10-3; cdr3_aa: CAISEGATNQPQHF; cdr3_nt: TGTGCCATCAGTGAGGGGGCGACTAATCAGCCCCAGCATTTT
d_call: TRBD1; clone_size: -; j_call: TRBJ2-7; v_call: TRBV20-1; cdr3_aa: CSASRGREQYF; cdr3_nt: TGCAGTGCCTCGAGGGGGCGCGAGCAGTACTTC
d_call: -; clone_size: -; j_call: TRBJ2-1; v_call: TRBV6-1; cdr3_aa: CASSEGEAGYNEQFF; cdr3_nt: TGTGCCAGCAGTGAAGGGGAGGCGGGGTACAATGAGCAGTTCTTC